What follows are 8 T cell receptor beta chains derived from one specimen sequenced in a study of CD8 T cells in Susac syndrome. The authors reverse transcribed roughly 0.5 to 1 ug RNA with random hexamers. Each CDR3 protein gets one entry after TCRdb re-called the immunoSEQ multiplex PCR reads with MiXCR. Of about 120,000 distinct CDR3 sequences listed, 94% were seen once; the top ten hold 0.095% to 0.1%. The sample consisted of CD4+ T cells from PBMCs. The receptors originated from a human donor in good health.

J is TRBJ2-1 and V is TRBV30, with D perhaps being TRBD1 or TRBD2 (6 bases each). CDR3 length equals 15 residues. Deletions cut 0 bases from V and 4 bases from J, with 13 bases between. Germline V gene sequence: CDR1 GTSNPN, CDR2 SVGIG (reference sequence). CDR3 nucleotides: TGTGCCTGGAGTGTTTTGGGGGGACATTACAATGAGCAGTTCTTC. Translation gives CAWSVLGGHYNEQFF. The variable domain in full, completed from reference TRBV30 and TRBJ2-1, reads SQTIHQWPATLVQPVGSPLSLECTVEGTSNPNLYWYRQAAGRGLQLLFYSVGIGQISSEVPQNLSASRPQDRQFILSSKKLLLSDSGFYLCAWSVLGGHYNEQFFGPGTRLTVL.

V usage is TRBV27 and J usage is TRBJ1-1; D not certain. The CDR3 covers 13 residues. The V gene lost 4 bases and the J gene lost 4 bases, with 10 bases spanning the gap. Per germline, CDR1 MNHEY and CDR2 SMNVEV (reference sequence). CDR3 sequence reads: CASSSQRTTEAFF. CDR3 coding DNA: TGTGCCAGCAGTTCCCAACGGACCACTGAAGCTTTCTTT.

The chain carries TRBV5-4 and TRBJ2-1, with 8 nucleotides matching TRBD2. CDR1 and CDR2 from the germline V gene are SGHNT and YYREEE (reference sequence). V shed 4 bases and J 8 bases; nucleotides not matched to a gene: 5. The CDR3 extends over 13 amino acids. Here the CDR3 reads CASSPGGGYEQFF. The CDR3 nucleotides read TGTGCCAGCAGCCCCGGGGGGGGGTATGAGCAGTTCTTC. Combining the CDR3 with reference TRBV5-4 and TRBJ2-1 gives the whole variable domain ETGVTQSPTHLIKTRGQQVTLRCSSQSGHNTVSWYQQALGQGPQFIFQYYREEENGRGNFPPRFSGLQFPNYSSELNVNALELDDSALYLCASSPGGGYEQFFGPGTRLTVL.

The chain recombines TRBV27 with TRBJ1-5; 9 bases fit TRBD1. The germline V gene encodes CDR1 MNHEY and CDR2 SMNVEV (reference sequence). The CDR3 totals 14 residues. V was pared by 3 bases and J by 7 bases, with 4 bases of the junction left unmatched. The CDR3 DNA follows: TGTGCCAGCAGTTTTGGAGACAGGGGGCAGCCCCAGCATTTT. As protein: CASSFGDRGQPQHF.

The CDR3 coding sequence is TGTGCCAGCAGCTTAGATCCCCAGATGGGGGAGCAGTACTTC. This gives the protein CASSLDPQMGEQYF. The chain joins TRBV7-2 to TRBJ2-7; no reliable D call. The germline gives CDR1 SGHTA, CDR2 FQGNSA. The CDR3 totals 14 residues. V was shortened by 1 base and J by 7 bases, with 14 bases between the two germline ends.

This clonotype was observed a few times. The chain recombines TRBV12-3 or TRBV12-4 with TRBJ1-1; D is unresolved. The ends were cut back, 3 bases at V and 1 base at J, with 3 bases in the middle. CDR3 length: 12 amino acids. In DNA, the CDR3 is TGTGCCAGCAGTTTGCAGAACACTGAAGCTTTCTTT. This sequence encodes CASSLQNTEAFF.

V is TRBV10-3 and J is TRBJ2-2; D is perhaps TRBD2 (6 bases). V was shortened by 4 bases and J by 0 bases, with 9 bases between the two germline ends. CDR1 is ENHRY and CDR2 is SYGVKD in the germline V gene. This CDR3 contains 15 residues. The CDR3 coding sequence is TGTGCCATCAGTGCCCGGGGGACGAACACCGGGGAGCTGTTTTTT. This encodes CAISARGTNTGELFF.

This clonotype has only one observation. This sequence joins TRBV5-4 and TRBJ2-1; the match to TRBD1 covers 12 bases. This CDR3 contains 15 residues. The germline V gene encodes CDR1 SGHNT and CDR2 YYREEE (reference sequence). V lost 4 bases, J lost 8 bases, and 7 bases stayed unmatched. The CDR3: CASSAGTGGRDEQFF. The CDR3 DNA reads TGTGCCAGCAGCGCCGGGACAGGGGGCAGGGATGAGCAGTTCTTC.